This is a list of T cell receptor beta chains from one sample in a study of T cell repertoires in cytomegalovirus infection. From the reads, TCRdb called clonotypes with MiXCR, one entry per CDR3 protein. The table has 300,000 or so distinct CDR3 sequences, around 25% seen once. Their cognate antigens are unknown. The specimen was cultured PBMCs, collected from culture after CMV antigen stimulation. The receptors originated from a human donor in good health (CMV status not recorded). Some clones in this sample may be carry-over from other donors' samples. CDR3s include the opening cysteine and the closing phenylalanine or tryptophan. A D gene is named only where the DNA matches it firmly. A clone size is listed for some rows: how often the clone was seen (once, few, many), or a class if it is expanded.

few	TRBJ1-5	TRBV6-2/TRBV6-3	NA	CASSYAAIGIENQPQHF	TGTGCCAGCAGTTACGCAGCCATTGGAATCGAGAATCAGCCCCAGCATTTT
many	TRBJ1-1	TRBV5-5	NA	CASSFQGGTEAFF	TGTGCCAGCAGTTTTCAGGGAGGCACTGAAGCTTTCTTT
NA	TRBJ1-4	TRBV24-1	TRBD1	CATSAGDRGREKLFF	TGTGCCACTTCTGCCGGCGACAGGGGAAGGGAAAAACTGTTTTTT
NA	TRBJ2-5	TRBV7-2	TRBD2	CASSLGLVNLQETQYF	TGTGCCAGCAGCCTCGGACTAGTCAACCTTCAAGAGACCCAGTACTTC
NA	TRBJ1-5	TRBV7-4	NA	CASSLAGRDTQHF	TGTGCCAGCAGCTTAGCGGGCCGAGATACGCAGCATTTT
many	TRBJ2-3	TRBV29-1	TRBD2	CSVQFLAGVRDTQYF	TGCAGCGTGCAATTTCTAGCGGGAGTTCGAGATACGCAGTATTTT
NA	TRBJ1-2	TRBV6-2/TRBV6-3	TRBD1	CASSYPDRFFYGYTF	TGTGCCAGCAGTTATCCGGACAGGTTTTTTTATGGCTACACCTTC
many	TRBJ1-1	TRBV7-2	NA	CASTLGRNTEAFF	TGTGCCAGCACCTTGGGCAGGAACACTGAAGCTTTCTTT
NA	TRBJ2-1	TRBV6-5	TRBD1	CASSLTGGYYNEQFF	TGTGCCAGCAGTTTGACAGGGGGGTACTACAATGAGCAGTTCTTC
few	TRBJ2-5	TRBV6-2/TRBV6-3	NA	CASSSRDPQETQYF	TGTGCCAGCAGTTCGCGGGACCCTCAAGAGACCCAGTACTTC
NA	TRBJ2-7	TRBV19	NA	CASSISLRVSYEQYF	TGTGCCAGTAGTATTTCGCTCAGGGTGTCCTACGAGCAGTACTTC
few	TRBJ2-3	TRBV11-2	NA	CASTVGGSGVDTQYF	TGTGCCAGCACGGTCGGAGGATCGGGTGTAGATACGCAGTATTTT
few	TRBJ2-1	TRBV14	NA	CASRRSFGHNEQFF	TGTGCCAGCAGGAGGTCCTTTGGACACAATGAGCAGTTCTTC
many	TRBJ2-1	TRBV7-2	TRBD2	CASSQGSGLSSYNEQFF	TGTGCCAGCAGCCAAGGTAGCGGGTTGAGCTCCTACAATGAGCAGTTCTTC
many	TRBJ2-3	TRBV7-7	TRBD1	CASSPGQGTDTQYF	TGTGCCAGCAGCCCGGGACAGGGCACAGATACGCAGTATTTT
many	TRBJ1-1	TRBV7-9	NA	CASSPFLGGSMGSEAFF	TGTGCCAGCAGCCCCTTCCTCGGGGGCAGTATGGGGAGTGAAGCTTTCTTT
NA	TRBJ2-3	TRBV9	NA	CASSPRIAQDTQYF	TGTGCCAGCAGCCCCCGGATAGCGCAAGATACGCAGTATTTT
few	TRBJ2-3	TRBV5-4	NA	CASSPRGRHLSTDTQYF	TGTGCCAGCAGCCCTCGGGGGCGCCACCTCAGCACAGATACGCAGTATTTT
NA	TRBJ2-5	TRBV19	NA	CASSIGPTYQETQYF	TGTGCCAGTAGTATAGGCCCAACGTACCAAGAGACCCAGTACTTC
NA	TRBJ1-3	TRBV6-5	NA	CASSYSPGAGNTIYF	TGTGCCAGCAGTTACTCTCCCGGGGCTGGAAACACCATATATTTT
many	TRBJ2-1	TRBV4-3	NA	CASSQDRVSYNEQFF	TGCGCCAGCAGCCAAGATCGGGTCTCCTACAATGAGCAGTTCTTC
NA	TRBJ2-1	TRBV5-1	NA	CASSPVGVYNEQFF	TGCGCCAGCAGCCCGGTAGGAGTCTACAATGAGCAGTTCTTC
few	TRBJ1-1	TRBV6-6	NA	CASSQGQAGEYQAFF	TGTGCCAGCAGTCAAGGGCAGGCTGGGGAGTACCAAGCTTTCTTT
few	TRBJ2-5	TRBV20-1	NA	CSAKTSSETQYF	TGCAGTGCTAAGACTAGTTCAGAGACCCAGTACTTC
NA	TRBJ2-1	TRBV7-2	TRBD2	CASSLTSGRAQFF	TGTGCCAGCAGTCTTACTAGCGGGAGGGCCCAGTTCTTC
NA	TRBJ2-1	TRBV29-1	NA	CSVGRGSYNEQFF	TGCAGCGTCGGCAGGGGCTCCTACAATGAGCAGTTCTTC
few	TRBJ2-3	TRBV20-1	NA	CSANDRRRRTDTQYF	TGCAGTGCCAACGACCGTCGGCGTCGCACAGATACGCAGTATTTT
NA	TRBJ2-3	TRBV27	NA	CASSPTRNTDTQYF	TGTGCCAGCAGTCCAACACGTAACACAGATACGCAGTATTTT
NA	TRBJ1-5	TRBV7-2	TRBD1	CASSLGGTADQPQHF	TGTGCCAGCAGCTTAGGGGGGACAGCAGATCAGCCCCAGCATTTT
few	TRBJ2-5	TRBV5-1	TRBD1	CASSIRTGRSETQYF	TGCGCCAGCAGCATCAGGACAGGGCGGTCAGAGACCCAGTACTTC
NA	TRBJ2-3	TRBV15	NA	CATSTQTDTQYF	TGTGCCACCAGCACACAGACAGATACGCAGTATTTT
few	TRBJ1-6	TRBV30	NA	CAWSVRDPWGSLHF	TGTGCCTGGAGTGTACGAGACCCATGGGGATCCCTCCACTTT
many	TRBJ1-4	TRBV4-3	NA	CASSQEGGLATNEKLFF	TGCGCCAGCAGCCAAGAAGGAGGACTCGCAACTAATGAAAAACTGTTTTTT
NA	TRBJ2-2	TRBV6-1	NA	CASRPRPGNINTGELFF	TGTGCCAGCAGACCTCGGCCAGGGAACATCAACACCGGGGAGCTGTTTTTT
NA	TRBJ1-2	TRBV12-3/TRBV12-4	TRBD1	CASSPGRGRLGGYTF	TGTGCCAGCAGCCCTGGAAGGGGGCGACTAGGTGGCTACACCTTC
NA	TRBJ1-5	TRBV28	NA	CASHAARNQPQHF	TGTGCCAGCCATGCCGCCCGCAATCAGCCCCAGCATTTT
few	TRBJ2-3	TRBV6-2/TRBV6-3	NA	CASSLLVDTQYF	TGTGCCAGCAGCCTACTAGTAGATACGCAGTATTTT
many	TRBJ1-3	TRBV7-6	NA	CASSLRALHEATAGNTIYF	TGTGCCAGCAGCTTAAGAGCCCTCCACGAGGCAACGGCTGGAAACACCATATATTTT
few	TRBJ2-1	TRBV28	NA	CASRLGPNNEQFF	TGTGCCAGCAGACTTGGACCAAACAATGAGCAGTTCTTC
NA	TRBJ2-3	TRBV7-8	TRBD2	CASSLGLAGISTDTQYF	TGTGCCAGCAGCTTGGGGTTAGCGGGAATTAGCACAGATACGCAGTATTTT
few	TRBJ2-1	TRBV29-1	NA	CSVEGGKLRYNEQFF	TGCAGCGTTGAAGGAGGTAAACTACGCTACAATGAGCAGTTCTTC
few	TRBJ2-3	TRBV24-1	TRBD2	CATSDLGREGRDTQYF	TGTGCCACCAGTGATTTGGGGCGGGAGGGCCGAGATACGCAGTATTTT
NA	TRBJ2-3	TRBV10-1	TRBD2	CASSEVAGLSTDTQYF	TGCGCCAGCAGTGAAGTAGCGGGACTTAGCACAGATACGCAGTATTTT
few	TRBJ1-5	TRBV12-3/TRBV12-4	NA	CASSQDGRSNQPQHF	TGTGCCAGCAGCCAAGACGGCCGTAGCAATCAGCCCCAGCATTTT
many	TRBJ2-1	TRBV10-3	NA	CATLSGSSYNEQFF	TGTGCCACCCTTAGCGGTAGCTCCTACAATGAGCAGTTCTTC
NA	TRBJ2-1	TRBV28	TRBD2	CASSLPSGRAFNEQFF	TGTGCCAGCAGTTTACCCAGCGGGAGGGCCTTCAATGAGCAGTTCTTC
few	TRBJ2-7	TRBV28	NA	CASSPPGRHYEQYF	TGTGCCAGCAGCCCTCCGGGACGGCACTACGAGCAGTACTTC
NA	TRBJ1-1	TRBV6-2/TRBV6-3	NA	CASSYEKRRTEVRLRNTEAFF	TGTGCCAGCAGTTACGAAAAAAGGCGAACTGAAGTGAGACTAAGGAACACTGAAGCTTTCTTT
few	TRBJ2-1	TRBV18	TRBD2	CASSPPGQTSGNNEQFF	TGTGCCAGCTCACCACCGGGCCAAACTAGCGGAAACAATGAGCAGTTCTTC
NA	TRBJ1-4	TRBV29-1	NA	CSVGDRNEKLFF	TGCAGCGTTGGGGACCGTAATGAAAAACTGTTTTTT
many	TRBJ2-2	TRBV20-1	TRBD2	CSAKIWTSGHTGELFF	TGCAGTGCCAAGATTTGGACTAGCGGACACACCGGGGAGCTGTTTTTT
NA	TRBJ2-3	TRBV7-3	NA	CASSRGPSTDTQYF	TGTGCCAGCAGCCGTGGCCCAAGCACAGATACGCAGTATTTT
few	TRBJ1-1	TRBV20-1	NA	CSARDVRKVNTEAFF	TGCAGTGCTAGAGACGTTCGTAAAGTGAACACTGAAGCTTTCTTT
NA	TRBJ2-1	TRBV6-2/TRBV6-3	TRBD2	CASIPLPGTSGSSSYNEQFF	TGTGCCAGCATACCGCTCCCCGGGACTAGCGGGTCGAGCTCCTACAATGAGCAGTTCTTC
NA	TRBJ1-1	TRBV12-5	NA	CASGLGRPTEAFF	TGTGCTAGTGGTTTGGGGCGTCCCACTGAAGCTTTCTTT